These 26 T cell receptor beta chains share one sample of origin, sequenced in a study of cytomegalovirus exposure and HLA in healthy donors. PCR amplification relied on 60 Vbeta primers (plus 13 Jbeta primers). This table comes from immunoSEQ multiplex PCR, and its TCRdb copy is limited to in-frame clones, with some not included. This table has 190,000 or so clones, 82% appearing once. The source material was PBMCs. The receptor source for this set is a boy between 2 and 15 years old in good health and CMV-seronegative.

J is TRBJ2-6 and V is TRBV5-1; perhaps TRBD1 as D (6 bases). V dropped 0 bases and J dropped 2 bases, with 9 bases sitting between them. The CDR3 consists of 16 residues. From germline, CDR1 is SGHRS and CDR2 YFSETQ. The CDR3 sequence: CASSLVAGAGANVLTF. In DNA form, the CDR3 reads TGCGCCAGCAGCTTGGTTGCAGGGGCTGGGGCCAACGTCCTGACTTTC.

This rearrangement joins TRBV7-9 to TRBJ2-5; 7 bases are a match to TRBD1. The junction had 5 bases not matched to a gene; V was cut back by 7 bases and J by 0 bases. CDR3 length: 14 residues. Looked up from germline, CDR1 is SEHNR and CDR2 is FQNEAQ (reference sequence). CDR3 DNA sequence: TGTGCCAGCATCCTAGGGGGCTACCAAGAGACCCAGTACTTC. It is translated as CASILGGYQETQYF.

The rearrangement links TRBV7-2 to TRBJ2-1, with 7 bases lining up with TRBD2. Looked up from germline, CDR1 is SGHTA and CDR2 is FQGNSA. The trim removed 4 bases at V and 2 bases at J, leaving 5 bases unmatched. This CDR3 has 15 residues. The CDR3 spells CASSWGRDPYNEQFF. In DNA form, the CDR3 reads TGTGCCAGCAGCTGGGGGAGGGACCCCTACAATGAGCAGTTCTTC. The complete variable domain, with remaining parts taken from reference TRBV7-2 and TRBJ2-1, reads GAGVSQSPSNKVTEKGKDVELRCDPISGHTALYWYRQSLGQGLEFLIYFQGNSAPDKSGLPSDRFSAERTGGSVSTLTIQRTQQEDSAVYLCASSWGRDPYNEQFFGPGTRLTVL.

The rearrangement links TRBV27 to TRBJ2-7; 8 nucleotides align to TRBD1. The CDR3 runs to 13 residues. The V and J ends lost 6 bases and 6 bases, in that order; junction bases with no gene match: 7. Germline V gives CDR1 MNHEY, CDR2 SMNVEV (reference sequence). The CDR3, as DNA: TGTGCCAGCAGCTATGACAGGGGTGGCGAGCAGTACTTC. Protein: CASSYDRGGEQYF.

The V gene is TRBV11-2, the J gene TRBJ2-1; possible D gene TRBD2, 5 bases. The CDR3 sequence is 13 residues long. Germline V CDR1 and CDR2: SGHAT, FQNNGV. V was shortened by 5 bases and J by 10 bases, with 15 bases between the two germline ends. CDR3 DNA sequence: TGTGCCAGCAGCCCGATGCTGTCGGGAGAGCAGTTCTTC. It encodes CASSPMLSGEQFF.

This clone was observed a single time. V gene TRBV7-2 combines with J gene TRBJ1-1; 8 bases are shared with TRBD1. CDR3 size: 12 residues. CDR1 and CDR2 (germline): SGHTA, FQGNSA. V lost 3 bases, J lost 12 bases, and 6 bases stayed unmatched. The CDR3 sequence is CASSFQGAVTFF. CDR3 DNA: TGTGCCAGCAGCTTTCAGGGGGCCGTAACTTTCTTT. Drawing the rest from reference TRBV7-2 and TRBJ1-1, the complete variable domain is GAGVSQSPSNKVTEKGKDVELRCDPISGHTALYWYRQSLGQGLEFLIYFQGNSAPDKSGLPSDRFSAERTGGSVSTLTIQRTQQEDSAVYLCASSFQGAVTFFGQGTRLTVV.

The chain carries TRBV7-2 and TRBJ2-3; 7 bases agree with TRBD2. Germline CDR1 is SGHTA and CDR2 is FQGNSA. J lost 4 bases, V lost 8 bases, and 12 bases had no gene match. The CDR3 spans 15 residues. The CDR3 DNA reads as TGTGCCAGCCAAGCCGAACTAGCGATCGCAGATACGCAGTATTTT. It yields the protein CASQAELAIADTQYF.

About this clone itself: Other DNA sequences in this specimen translate into the identical CDR3. Written as DNA, the CDR3 is TGTGCCAGCAGTTTACAGCGGGGGCGGACAGATACGCAGTATTTT. Translating it yields CASSLQRGRTDTQYF. This chain uses TRBV6-5 with TRBJ2-3, with 8 positions matching TRBD2. Germline CDR1 and CDR2: MNHEY and SVGAGI. V shed 4 bases, J shed 3 bases, and the junction held 6 bases outside the gene matches. The CDR3 covers 15 residues.

J is TRBJ1-2 and V is TRBV9; TRBD1 aligns across 9 bases. Germline values: CDR1 SGDLS, CDR2 YYNGEE. V shed 4 bases, J shed 7 bases, and the junction held 8 bases outside the gene matches. CDR3 length: 14 residues. Written as DNA, the CDR3 is TGTGCCAGCAGCCTTCGGACAGGGGCTGTTGGCTACACCTTC. Translating gives CASSLRTGAVGYTF.

V gene TRBV2 combines with J gene TRBJ2-7; D not certain. The V end lost 4 bases, the J end lost 6 bases, and 13 bases lay between the germline ends. Germline lookup yields CDR1 SNHLY and CDR2 FYNNEI. The CDR3 totals 13 residues. CDR3 coding DNA: TGTGCCAGCAGTGTCCTCCCTCGAGGCGAGCAGTACTTC. Amino acid sequence: CASSVLPRGEQYF.

The rearrangement joins TRBV18 to TRBJ2-7; D is perhaps TRBD2 (5 bases). Germline V gene sequence: CDR1 KGHSH, CDR2 LQKENI. The CDR3 contains 15 residues. The V gene lost 4 bases and the J gene lost 0 bases, with 13 bases spanning the gap. CDR3 sequence: CASSRAGVSSYEQYF. In DNA form, the CDR3 reads TGTGCCAGCTCACGGGCGGGCGTCAGCTCCTACGAGCAGTACTTC.

The gene calls are TRBV5-6 and TRBJ1-5; D is possibly TRBD1 (5 bases). This CDR3 has 15 residues. The V gene lost 1 base and the J gene lost 1 base, with 9 bases spanning the gap. Germline loops: CDR1 SGHDT, CDR2 YYEEEE. This CDR3 reads CASSLMSGSNQPQHF. For the CDR3, the DNA is TGTGCCAGCAGCTTGATGTCAGGGAGCAATCAGCCCCAGCATTTT. The whole variable domain, remainder taken from reference TRBV5-6 and TRBJ1-5, is DAGVTQSPTHLIKTRGQQVTLRCSPKSGHDTVSWYQQALGQGPQFIFQYYEEEERQRGNFPDRFSGHQFPNYSSELNVNALLLGDSALYLCASSLMSGSNQPQHFGDGTRLSIL.

The rearrangement links TRBV5-1 to TRBJ2-2; TRBD1 agrees at 7 bases. The CDR3 consists of 15 residues. The germline V gene has CDR1 SGHRS and CDR2 YFSETQ. The V segment lost 2 bases and the J segment 4 bases; nucleotides outside the gene matches: 5. CDR3 sequence (DNA): TGCGCCAGCAGCTTCGGGACAGCGACCACCGGGGAGCTGTTTTTT. Residues: CASSFGTATTGELFF. Together with reference TRBV5-1 and TRBJ2-2, the CDR3 gives the full variable domain: KAGVTQTPRYLIKTRGQQVTLSCSPISGHRSVSWYQQTPGQGLQFLFEYFSETQRNKGNFPGRFSGRQFSNSRSEMNVSTLELGDSALYLCASSFGTATTGELFFGEGSRLTVL.

V and J are TRBV5-4 and TRBJ1-4; 9 positions agree with TRBD1. Losses at the gene ends were 4 bases for V and 4 bases for J; bases not matched to a gene: 8. CDR1 and CDR2 from the germline V gene are SGHNT and YYREEE (reference sequence). This CDR3 comprises 16 residues. The CDR3 DNA is TGTGCCAGCAGCGGACAGGGGCCTGGGGTTAATGAAAAACTGTTTTTT. Encoded protein: CASSGQGPGVNEKLFF. The variable domain in full, with the rest retrieved from reference TRBV5-4 and TRBJ1-4, is ETGVTQSPTHLIKTRGQQVTLRCSSQSGHNTVSWYQQALGQGPQFIFQYYREEENGRGNFPPRFSGLQFPNYSSELNVNALELDDSALYLCASSGQGPGVNEKLFFGSGTQLSVL.

This clone was seen a few times. This chain joins TRBV5-1 and TRBJ2-7, with TRBD1 as a possible D gene (6 bases). This CDR3 spans 13 amino acids. The germline V and J ends were trimmed by 4 bases and 5 bases, with 13 bases remaining between them. CDR1 SGHRS and CDR2 YFSETQ come from the germline V gene. The CDR3 reads CASSPGTTNEQYF. Here the CDR3 DNA reads TGCGCCAGCAGCCCCGGGACAACTAACGAGCAGTACTTC.

This clone was detected only once. This sequence joins TRBV5-4 and TRBJ1-1; D uncertain. The germline V gene has CDR1 SGHNT and CDR2 YYREEE (reference sequence). The V and J ends lost 0 bases and 3 bases respectively, with 9 bases between them. The CDR3 consists of 14 residues. The CDR3 region has the DNA TGTGCCAGCAGCTTGGACAGTATCGACACTGAAGCTTTCTTT. Translating it yields CASSLDSIDTEAFF. Full variable domain (outside the CDR3, taken from reference TRBV5-4 and TRBJ1-1): ETGVTQSPTHLIKTRGQQVTLRCSSQSGHNTVSWYQQALGQGPQFIFQYYREEENGRGNFPPRFSGLQFPNYSSELNVNALELDDSALYLCASSLDSIDTEAFFGQGTRLTVV.

The V gene is TRBV5-4, the J gene TRBJ1-1, with a weak D call TRBD1 (5 bases). Germline assignment: CDR1 SGHNT and CDR2 YYREEE (reference sequence). The CDR3 extends over 15 amino acids. V gave up 4 bases and J gave up 2 bases, with 15 bases separating them. Here the CDR3 DNA reads TGTGCCAGCAGCACCATGACAGAAAGCAACACTGAAGCTTTCTTT. Translating it yields CASSTMTESNTEAFF.

This chain joins TRBV29-1 and TRBJ1-2; the D is unclear. This CDR3 is 13 amino acids long. Germline lookup yields CDR1 SQVTM and CDR2 ANQGSEA. Trimming removed 5 bases from V and 4 bases from J, with 14 bases in between. CDR3 coding DNA: TGCAGCGTTCCTACAGTGCAGGCCTATGGCTACACCTTC. It is translated as CSVPTVQAYGYTF.

The CDR3 loop is CASSLGLRQGKDNEQFF. The CDR3 nucleotides read TGTGCCAGCAGCTTAGGACTAAGACAGGGGAAGGACAATGAGCAGTTCTTC. The chain combines TRBV7-9 with TRBJ2-1, with 8 positions matching TRBD1. This CDR3 contains 17 residues. V trimming: 1 base; J trimming: 5 bases; junction bases outside the gene matches: 10. Per the germline V gene, CDR1 is SEHNR and CDR2 is FQNEAQ (reference sequence).

The chain uses TRBV12-5 and TRBJ1-2; tentative D call: TRBD1 (6 bases). With 7 bases removed from V and 0 bases from J, the gap between germline ends came to 18 bases. This CDR3 comprises 16 residues. The germline V gene encodes CDR1 LGHNT and CDR2 FRNRAP. The CDR3 is CASVFGGTTSNYGYTF. The DNA for the CDR3 is TGTGCTAGTGTCTTCGGTGGGACAACCTCTAACTATGGCTACACCTTC.

The rearrangement links TRBV19 to TRBJ2-5; no firm D call. Germline values: CDR1 LNHDA, CDR2 SQIVND (reference sequence). The CDR3 is made up of 14 amino acids. V lost 5 bases and J lost 9, with 19 bases in between. CDR3 amino acids: CASSPLGFDGAQYF. The CDR3 bases are TGTGCCAGTAGTCCCCTCGGGTTTGATGGAGCCCAGTACTTC.

V gene TRBV4-2 combines with J gene TRBJ2-3, with 11 bases aligning to TRBD2. Trimming took 4 bases from V and 4 from J; bases not matched to a gene: 4. The CDR3 runs 15 residues. Germline lookup yields CDR1 LGHNA and CDR2 YNFKEQ. The CDR3 loop reads CASSPTSGAADTQYF. The CDR3 coding sequence is TGTGCCAGCAGCCCGACTAGCGGGGCTGCAGATACGCAGTATTTT.

The chain recombines TRBV5-1 with TRBJ2-5; tentatively, D is TRBD2 (7 bases). Trimming pared 2 bases from V and 5 bases from J, leaving 16 bases between. CDR1 SGHRS and CDR2 YFSETQ come from the germline V gene. This CDR3 region has 15 residues. The CDR3 nucleotides read TGCGCCAGCAGCTTAGGGGGGGGGCAGTTGGAGACCCAGTACTTC. Protein product: CASSLGGGQLETQYF.

J is TRBJ2-3 and V is TRBV6-5; 7 bases fit TRBD2. With V trimmed by 4 bases and J by 5 bases, 3 bases remained unmatched. The CDR3 consists of 13 residues. CDR1 MNHEY and CDR2 SVGAGI come from the germline V gene. This chain's CDR3 is CASSWGGVDTQYF. CDR3 DNA: TGTGCCAGCAGTTGGGGGGGGGTAGATACGCAGTATTTT.

The chain is built from TRBV19 and TRBJ1-1; D gene unclear. V lost 4 bases and J lost 0, with 15 bases in between. CDR1 is LNHDA and CDR2 is SQIVND in the germline V gene (reference sequence). CDR3 length: 16 residues. CDR3 DNA: TGTGCCAGTAGTACCATCGAGGGAGGGATGAACACTGAAGCTTTCTTT. Protein: CASSTIEGGMNTEAFF.

This clone was observed a single time. This chain uses TRBV7-2 with TRBJ2-7; D might be TRBD2 (6 bases). Trimming removed 5 bases from V and 0 bases from J, with 17 bases in between. Germline CDR1 and CDR2: SGHTA and FQGNSA. This CDR3 has 16 amino acids. The CDR3 nucleotides are TGTGCCAGCAGCCGCGACGGGGGAGGAGGCTCCTACGAGCAGTACTTC. Encoded protein: CASSRDGGGGSYEQYF. The whole variable domain, remainder taken from reference TRBV7-2 and TRBJ2-7, is GAGVSQSPSNKVTEKGKDVELRCDPISGHTALYWYRQSLGQGLEFLIYFQGNSAPDKSGLPSDRFSAERTGGSVSTLTIQRTQQEDSAVYLCASSRDGGGGSYEQYFGPGTRLTVT.